A single sample gave rise to the 32 T cell receptor beta chains below, sequenced in a study of siplizumab effects on memory and regulatory T cells. Method: immunoSEQ multiplex PCR; TCRdb's copy keeps in-frame clones and lacks some. The data hold about 120,000 clones, with around 93% observed a single time. Sequencing was performed on non-Treg CD4+ T cells sorted from blood. The source of these receptors is a human donor in good health.

The chain is built from TRBV13 and TRBJ1-6; a possible D gene is TRBD1 (6 bases). This CDR3 has 15 residues. V gave up 5 bases and J gave up 13 bases, with 21 bases separating them. The germline V gene encodes CDR1 PRHDT and CDR2 FYEKMQ (reference sequence). The CDR3 spells CASSGTGTRAAPLHF. The CDR3 DNA reads TGTGCCAGCAGCGGAACCGGGACACGAGCTGCTCCCCTCCACTTT.

The chain has TRBV28 and TRBJ2-3, with 7 bases fitting TRBD2. The CDR3 has 11 amino acids. Per germline, CDR1 MDHEN and CDR2 SYDVKM. J was trimmed by 1 base and V by 11 bases; bases with no gene match: 0. The DNA for the CDR3 is TGTGCCGGGGGGGGCACAGATACGCAGTATTTT. Protein: CAGGGTDTQYF.

This chain uses TRBV10-1 with TRBJ2-3, with TRBD2 as a possible D gene (6 bases). The CDR3 sequence is 16 residues long. V gave up 3 bases and J gave up 2 bases, with 15 bases separating them. Germline V gives CDR1 WNHNN, CDR2 SYGVQD (reference sequence). Here the CDR3 reads CASSDGFRGFTDTQYF. The CDR3 region has the DNA TGCGCCAGCAGTGACGGTTTTCGGGGGTTCACAGATACGCAGTATTTT.

V usage is TRBV4-2 and J usage is TRBJ1-2, with 7 bases aligning to TRBD1. V shed 0 bases, J shed 8 bases, and the junction held 9 bases outside the gene matches. CDR1 and CDR2 from the germline V gene are LGHNA and YNFKEQ. This CDR3 is built from 15 residues. CDR3 DNA sequence: TGTGCCAGCAGCCAAGATGGAGGGGGCTTATGGGGCTACACCTTC. Protein sequence: CASSQDGGGLWGYTF.

This chain uses TRBV27 with TRBJ1-1; maybe TRBD1 (6 bases). Trimming shortened V by 4 bases and J by 5 bases, and 14 bases separated the two germline ends. Germline V gene lookup returns CDR1 MNHEY and CDR2 SMNVEV (reference sequence). The CDR3 covers 14 residues. CDR3: CASSSETGGTEAFF. DNA for the CDR3: TGTGCCAGCAGTTCCGAGACAGGAGGAACTGAAGCTTTCTTT.

CDR3 in amino acids: CASSAQDNEQFF. Written as DNA, the CDR3 is TGTGCCAGCAGCGCACAGGACAATGAGCAGTTCTTC. This chain uses TRBV11-3 with TRBJ2-1; TRBD1 might be the D (5 bases). V lost 5 bases, J lost 5 bases, and 7 bases lay in between. The CDR3 consists of 12 residues. Germline loops: CDR1 SGHNT, CDR2 YENEEA.

The chain uses TRBV19 and TRBJ2-5, with D unresolved. CDR3 size: 14 residues. Germline V gene lookup returns CDR1 LNHDA and CDR2 SQIVND (reference sequence). V was trimmed by 1 base and J by 5 bases, leaving 11 bases between them. The CDR3, as DNA: TGTGCCAGTAGTATAGTAGCTAGTCGGGAGACCCAGTACTTC. Translating gives CASSIVASRETQYF.

V usage is TRBV7-3 and J usage is TRBJ2-1, with TRBD2 matching over 7 bases. Germline CDR1 is SGHTA and CDR2 is FQGTGA. Trimming at V came to 5 bases and at J to 0 bases, leaving 4 bases not matched to a gene. This CDR3 contains 15 residues. Here the CDR3 reads CASSPGGYSYNEQFF. The CDR3 DNA sequence: TGTGCCAGCAGCCCCGGGGGGTACTCCTACAATGAGCAGTTCTTC.

This clone was seen a few times. The chain combines TRBV27 with TRBJ1-2; D may be TRBD1 (5 bases). CDR3 size: 14 residues. The V gene lost 5 bases and the J gene lost 4 bases, with 14 bases spanning the gap. CDR1 is MNHEY, CDR2 SMNVEV, per germline (reference sequence). CDR3 sequence (DNA): TGTGCCAGCAGTCTACTTAGGGGCAGCTATGGCTACACCTTC. This gives the protein CASSLLRGSYGYTF.

The chain is built from TRBV6-5 and TRBJ2-2; D gene unclear. The V end was cut by 7 bases, the J end by 0 bases, with 9 bases between. This CDR3 has 14 amino acids. Germline loops: CDR1 MNHEY, CDR2 SVGAGI. CDR3 bases: TGTGCCAGCACCGACCGGGCGAACACCGGGGAGCTGTTTTTT. Translating gives CASTDRANTGELFF.

This clone was found once. The genes are TRBV6-5 and TRBJ1-6, with TRBD1 matching over 9 bases. This CDR3 region has 14 residues. Germline CDR1 reads MNHEY; CDR2 reads SVGAGI. The ends lost 5 bases at V and 10 bases at J; junction bases unmatched: 6. CDR3 bases: TGTGCCAGCAGTCTGACAGGGGGAGAATCACCCCTCCACTTT. Protein: CASSLTGGESPLHF.

The CDR3 reads CASSATGFSNQPQHF. The CDR3 coding sequence is TGTGCCAGCAGCGCGACAGGGTTTAGCAATCAGCCCCAGCATTTT. The chain employs TRBV9 and TRBJ1-5, with 7 bases identical to TRBD1. Germline CDR1 and CDR2: SGDLS and YYNGEE. V gave up 3 bases and J gave up 0 bases; unmatched junction bases: 3. There are 15 residues in the CDR3.

V usage is TRBV27 and J usage is TRBJ2-1; maybe TRBD1 (6 bases). The CDR3 runs 16 residues. V was pared by 7 bases and J by 6 bases, with 22 bases between. Germline loops: CDR1 MNHEY, CDR2 SMNVEV (reference sequence). The CDR3 protein is CASTQRTGPLFNEQFF. CDR3 in DNA: TGTGCCAGCACCCAACGAACAGGGCCTCTATTCAATGAGCAGTTCTTC.

The V call is TRBV6-6, the J call TRBJ1-3; no clear D. The CDR3 consists of 13 residues. Germline lookup yields CDR1 MNHNY and CDR2 SVGAGI (reference sequence). The V end was cut by 4 bases, the J end by 1 base, with 5 bases between. The CDR3 is CASSWSSGNTIYF. For the CDR3, the DNA is TGTGCCAGCAGTTGGAGTTCTGGAAACACCATATATTTT.

This clone appeared once. The chain is built from TRBV29-1 and TRBJ2-1; no reliable D call. Germline-derived CDR1 and CDR2 are SQVTM and ANQGSEA. This CDR3 contains 11 residues. With 1 base removed from V and 9 bases from J, the gap between germline ends came to 7 bases. DNA for the CDR3: TGCAGCGTTGAAGGGTCGGGTGAGCAGTTCTTC. Translating gives CSVEGSGEQFF.

The chain has TRBV23-1 and TRBJ2-1, with D possibly TRBD1 on 5 matching bases. TRBV23-1 falls under the ORF class, with uncertain function. The CDR3 consists of 20 residues. V was shortened by 3 bases and J by 4 bases, with 28 bases between the two germline ends. DNA of the CDR3: TGCGCCAGCAGTCAGTTCTCGTCCTTCTCCGAAGACAGAGAATACAATGAGCAGTTCTTC. Amino acid sequence: CASSQFSSFSEDREYNEQFF.

This chain links TRBV28 with TRBJ1-1; TRBD1 might be the D (5 bases). V was clipped by 8 bases and J by 0 bases, with 16 bases between them. The CDR3 consists of 15 residues. Germline V gives CDR1 MDHEN, CDR2 SYDVKM. The CDR3 DNA sequence: TGTGCCAGCTTACGCGGGGGAGTGATGAACACTGAAGCTTTCTTT. Translated: CASLRGGVMNTEAFF.

V gene TRBV5-4 combines with J gene TRBJ2-2, with D maybe TRBD2 (6 bases). The V end lost 5 bases, the J end lost 5 bases, and 13 bases lay between the germline ends. There are 14 residues in the CDR3. The germline V gene has CDR1 SGHNT and CDR2 YYREEE (reference sequence). For the CDR3, the DNA is TGTGCCAGCAGAAAGCCGGGAGCTACCGGGGAGCTGTTTTTT. Protein product: CASRKPGATGELFF.

This clone appeared a single time. This chain links TRBV27 with TRBJ2-5; no definite D call. The V gene's germline CDR1 is MNHEY and CDR2 SMNVEV (reference sequence). This CDR3 has 13 amino acids. V gave up 5 bases and J gave up 4 bases, with 11 bases separating them. CDR3 DNA: TGTGCCAGCAGTCCCCGTCGATTAGAGACCCAGTACTTC. Translating gives CASSPRRLETQYF.

This clone showed up just once. The chain links TRBV27 to TRBJ1-3; D is unresolved. The CDR3 has 18 residues. V was clipped by 2 bases and J by 4 bases, with 21 bases between them. Germline V gives CDR1 MNHEY, CDR2 SMNVEV (reference sequence). In DNA form, the CDR3 reads TGTGCCAGCAGTTTACGTTCGGGCCCTGAATTTTCCGGAAACACCATATATTTT. Translating gives CASSLRSGPEFSGNTIYF.

The chain has TRBV6-6 and TRBJ1-4, with D uncertain. Trimming pared 6 bases from V and 2 bases from J, leaving 13 bases between. Germline-derived CDR1 and CDR2 are MNHNY and SVGAGI (reference sequence). There are 15 residues in the CDR3. The CDR3 DNA reads as TGTGCCAGCAGCCTCCCGGGCGGCACTAATGAAAAACTGTTTTTT. Protein sequence: CASSLPGGTNEKLFF.

The chain is built from TRBV12-5 and TRBJ2-3; 8 nucleotides align to TRBD1. The V gene's germline CDR1 is LGHNT and CDR2 FRNRAP. CDR3 size: 14 residues. V lost 2 bases and J lost 11; bases outside the gene matches: 9. In nucleotides, the CDR3 is TGTGCTAGTGGTTTGCCGAACAGGGGGATTGGGCAGTATTTT. It encodes CASGLPNRGIGQYF.

V gene TRBV11-3 combines with J gene TRBJ2-2; possible D gene TRBD2, 5 bases. The V end was cut by 5 bases, the J end by 4 bases, with 11 bases between. The germline gives CDR1 SGHNT, CDR2 YENEEA. The CDR3 length is 14 residues. DNA of the CDR3: TGTGCCAGCAGCCCGTCCCGGGGCACCGGGGAGCTGTTTTTT. It translates to CASSPSRGTGELFF.

The chain is built from TRBV9 and TRBJ2-7; 8 nucleotides agree with TRBD2. Germline trimming cut 4 bases from V and 5 bases from J; bases unmatched to any gene: 5. This CDR3 is 13 amino acids long. The V gene's germline CDR1 is SGDLS and CDR2 YYNGEE. This CDR3 reads CASSPRGGNEQYF. The DNA for the CDR3 is TGTGCCAGCAGCCCACGGGGGGGCAACGAGCAGTACTTC.

The chain combines TRBV5-1 with TRBJ2-3, with 12 bases fitting TRBD2. This CDR3 contains 17 residues. Germline CDR1 SGHRS, CDR2 YFSETQ. J lost 2 bases, V lost 6 bases, and 10 bases had no gene match. The CDR3 spells CASTNRLAGATTDTQYF. CDR3 sequence (DNA): TGCGCCAGCACCAACCGACTAGCGGGGGCGACCACAGATACGCAGTATTTT. Supplemented by reference TRBV5-1 and TRBJ2-3, the full variable domain reads KAGVTQTPRYLIKTRGQQVTLSCSPISGHRSVSWYQQTPGQGLQFLFEYFSETQRNKGNFPGRFSGRQFSNSRSEMNVSTLELGDSALYLCASTNRLAGATTDTQYFGPGTRLTVL.

This sequence joins TRBV7-5 and TRBJ1-2; TRBD1 is the table's D call, not checked against the DNA. TRBV7-5 is a pseudogene segment. The CDR3 has 15 residues. The CDR3 sequence: CVRSPGQSVHYGYTF. CDR3 sequence (DNA): TGTGTCAGAAGCCCCGGACAGTCGGTACACTATGGCTACACCTTC.

The chain has TRBV6-5 and TRBJ1-1; unclear D gene. Trimming stripped 2 bases from V and 1 base from J, with 5 bases between. The germline V gene encodes CDR1 MNHEY and CDR2 SVGAGI. This CDR3 comprises 13 residues. The CDR3 DNA sequence: TGTGCCAGCAGTTACCGACAGAACACTGAAGCTTTCTTT. Translated: CASSYRQNTEAFF.

The V and J genes are TRBV5-6 and TRBJ1-1; 7 bases match TRBD1. Germline loops: CDR1 SGHDT, CDR2 YYEEEE. V dropped 1 base and J dropped 1; count of bases not matched to a gene: 1. This CDR3 comprises 14 residues. The chain's CDR3 is CASSLPGGNTEAFF. The CDR3 DNA reads as TGTGCCAGCAGCTTGCCAGGGGGGAACACTGAAGCTTTCTTT.

This chain links TRBV11-2 with TRBJ2-3; 7 bases map to TRBD1. The CDR3 is made up of 15 amino acids. The germline CDR1 and CDR2 sequences are SGHAT and FQNNGV. After removal of 3 bases from V and 6 bases from J, the junction contained 9 bases not matched to a gene. CDR3 nucleotide sequence: TGTGCCAGCAGCTTTTTAGGGGTAGGGGGCGATACGCAGTATTTT. Translated: CASSFLGVGGDTQYF.

The chain has TRBV28 and TRBJ2-7; TRBD2 agrees at 10 bases. The CDR3 is 14 amino acids. Germline V CDR1 and CDR2: MDHEN, SYDVKM. With V trimmed by 2 bases and J by 7 bases, 5 bases remained unmatched. The CDR3 here is CASSLQRGGREQYF. CDR3 bases: TGTGCCAGCAGTTTACAGCGGGGGGGCCGGGAGCAGTACTTC.

This clone appeared once. The rearrangement joins TRBV5-1 to TRBJ2-1; 12 positions match TRBD2. There are 16 residues in the CDR3. Trimming cost V 1 base and J 8 bases; bases outside gene matches: 7. Germline lookup yields CDR1 SGHRS and CDR2 YFSETQ. CDR3 sequence: CASSLPSGGAWDEQFF. DNA for the CDR3: TGCGCCAGCAGCTTGCCTAGCGGGGGGGCTTGGGATGAGCAGTTCTTC.

This rearrangement joins TRBV7-2 to TRBJ1-5, with D tentatively TRBD1 (5 bases). Trimming shortened V by 5 bases and J by 3 bases, and 8 bases separated the two germline ends. Germline V gene sequence: CDR1 SGHTA, CDR2 FQGNSA. This CDR3 comprises 13 residues. The CDR3 coding sequence is TGTGCCAGCAGCAAACAGGTCAATCAGCCCCAGCATTTT. This codes for CASSKQVNQPQHF.